Listed below are T cell receptor beta chains from one sample, sequenced in a study of cytotoxic CD8 clonotypes in ibrutinib-treated CLL. TCRdb keeps only in-frame clones here, not all; method: immunoSEQ multiplex PCR. The sample shows some 290,000 clones, 80% of them seen only once. Here the sequenced sample was PBMCs, taken before ibrutinib treatment. Receptor source: a human donor with chronic lymphocytic leukemia. CDR3s include the opening cysteine and the closing phenylalanine or tryptophan. A D gene is named only where the DNA matches it firmly. The size entry is marked missing in some rows and otherwise reads once, few, many or a size class.

CDR3: CASSAPGTSGYNEQFF; DNA: TGTGCCAGCAGCGCGCCCGGGACTAGCGGTTACAATGAGCAGTTCTTC; J: TRBJ2-1; size: -; length: 16; V: TRBV9; D: TRBD2
CDR3: CASSDGRRLAGVEQYF; DNA: TGTGCCAGCAGTGATGGTAGGAGACTAGCGGGAGTCGAGCAGTACTTC; J: TRBJ2-7; size: -; length: 16; V: TRBV2; D: TRBD2
CDR3: CASSPAGRGDEKLFF; DNA: TGTGCCAGCAGCCCTGCGGGCAGGGGAGATGAAAAACTGTTTTTT; J: TRBJ1-4; size: few; length: 15; V: TRBV9; D: -
CDR3: CASLQGVGETQYF; DNA: TGTGCCAGCCTTCAAGGGGTGGGAGAGACCCAGTACTTC; J: TRBJ2-5; size: -; length: 13; V: TRBV7-6; D: -
CDR3: CASRTQISGNTIYF; DNA: TGTGCCAGCAGGACCCAGATCTCTGGAAACACCATATATTTT; J: TRBJ1-3; size: -; length: 14; V: TRBV7-3; D: -
CDR3: CASSKDPRTQETQYF; DNA: TGTGCCAGCAGCAAAGACCCACGGACCCAAGAGACCCAGTACTTC; J: TRBJ2-5; size: -; length: 15; V: TRBV21-1; D: -
CDR3: CASSQDRSGEQYF; DNA: TGTGCCAGCAGCCAAGATAGGTCGGGCGAGCAGTACTTC; J: TRBJ2-7; size: -; length: 13; V: TRBV14; D: -
CDR3: CAISESTDRGQPQHF; DNA: TGTGCCATCAGTGAGTCGACGGACAGGGGTCAGCCCCAGCATTTT; J: TRBJ1-5; size: -; length: 15; V: TRBV10-3; D: TRBD1
CDR3: CAWSKQGAGYYSYEQYF; DNA: TGTGCCTGGAGTAAACAGGGGGCCGGTTACTATTCCTACGAGCAGTACTTC; J: TRBJ2-7; size: once; length: 17; V: TRBV30; D: TRBD1
CDR3: CASSVTFRETQYF; DNA: TGTGCCAGCAGCGTCACATTCCGGGAGACCCAGTACTTC; J: TRBJ2-5; size: -; length: 13; V: TRBV9; D: -
CDR3: CASSFKGSNQPQHF; DNA: TGTGCCAGCAGCTTTAAGGGTAGCAATCAGCCCCAGCATTTT; J: TRBJ1-5; size: -; length: 14; V: TRBV7-9; D: -
CDR3: CAWSRSNEQFF; DNA: TGTGCCTGGAGTCGCAGCAATGAGCAGTTCTTC; J: TRBJ2-1; size: -; length: 11; V: TRBV30; D: -
CDR3: CASSNDRALEAFF; DNA: TGTGCCAGTAGTAACGACAGGGCCCTTGAAGCTTTCTTT; J: TRBJ1-1; size: few; length: 13; V: TRBV19; D: TRBD1
CDR3: CASSKGHLNYGYTF; DNA: TGTGCCAGCAGCAAGGGACACCTGAACTATGGCTACACCTTC; J: TRBJ1-2; size: -; length: 14; V: TRBV6-5; D: -
CDR3: CASSPDRGGGYGYTF; DNA: TGTGCCAGCAGCCCAGACAGGGGCGGTGGGTATGGCTACACCTTC; J: TRBJ1-2; size: -; length: 15; V: TRBV5-6; D: TRBD1
CDR3: CASSPGTSGSVYSYEQYF; DNA: TGCGCCAGCAGCCCCGGGACTAGCGGGAGTGTGTATTCCTACGAGCAGTACTTC; J: TRBJ2-7; size: -; length: 18; V: TRBV4-3; D: TRBD2
CDR3: CASSPGWYNEQFF; DNA: TGTGCCAGCAGTCCGGGGTGGTACAATGAGCAGTTCTTC; J: TRBJ2-1; size: -; length: 13; V: TRBV27; D: -
CDR3: CASSPTTGGTEAFF; DNA: TGTGCCAGCTCACCTACTACAGGGGGGACTGAAGCTTTCTTT; J: TRBJ1-1; size: -; length: 14; V: TRBV18; D: TRBD1
CDR3: CASSLVAGASGANVLTF; DNA: TGTGCCAGCAGCTTGGTGGCAGGAGCGTCTGGGGCCAACGTCCTGACTTTC; J: TRBJ2-6; size: -; length: 17; V: TRBV11-2; D: -
CDR3: CASSVVQGETSGYTF; DNA: TGTGCCAGCAGCGTAGTACAGGGGGAAACAAGTGGCTACACCTTC; J: TRBJ1-2; size: -; length: 15; V: TRBV9; D: TRBD1
CDR3: CASSLMVGDYGYTF; DNA: TGTGCCAGCAGCTTAATGGTGGGGGACTATGGCTACACCTTC; J: TRBJ1-2; size: -; length: 14; V: TRBV7-6; D: -
CDR3: CASQRRNYGYTF; DNA: TGTGCCAGCCAAAGGCGGAACTATGGCTACACCTTC; J: TRBJ1-2; size: few; length: 12; V: TRBV9; D: -
CDR3: CASSVASALSYNEQFF; DNA: TGTGCCAGCAGCGTAGCCAGTGCTCTCTCCTACAATGAGCAGTTCTTC; J: TRBJ2-1; size: once; length: 16; V: TRBV9; D: -
CDR3: CSVEGTSETDTQYF; DNA: TGCAGCGTTGAAGGGACTAGTGAGACAGATACGCAGTATTTT; J: TRBJ2-3; size: -; length: 14; V: TRBV29-1; D: TRBD2
CDR3: CATEHVETQYF; DNA: TGTGCCACCGAGCATGTGGAGACCCAGTACTTC; J: TRBJ2-5; size: -; length: 11; V: TRBV7-9; D: -
CDR3: CAISPGTGAYEQYF; DNA: TGTGCCATCAGTCCCGGGACAGGGGCCTACGAGCAGTACTTC; J: TRBJ2-7; size: once; length: 14; V: TRBV10-3; D: TRBD1
CDR3: CASTGWADSSYEQYF; DNA: TGTGCCAGCACCGGGTGGGCGGATAGCTCCTACGAGCAGTACTTC; J: TRBJ2-7; size: -; length: 15; V: TRBV6-4; D: -
CDR3: CATRTSGTGTDTQYF; DNA: TGTGCCACCAGAACAAGCGGAACTGGCACAGATACGCAGTATTTT; J: TRBJ2-3; size: -; length: 15; V: TRBV15; D: -